Each of the 5 T cell receptor beta chains below was sequenced from the same sample in a study of cytomegalovirus exposure and HLA in healthy donors. Both 60 Vbeta primers and 13 Jbeta primers went into the PCR. The method was immunoSEQ multiplex PCR; TCRdb's version includes in-frame clones alone and lacks a portion of them. This table has around 120,000 clones, around four fifths appearing once. The sample was PBMCs. These receptors all come from a human donor in good health.

J is TRBJ2-7 and V is TRBV5-1; tentative D call: TRBD1 (6 bases). In germline, CDR1 is SGHRS, CDR2 YFSETQ. With 4 bases removed from V and 7 bases from J, the gap between germline ends came to 15 bases. The CDR3 consists of 13 residues. In nucleotides, the CDR3 is TGCGCCAGCAGCGAAGGACAGCCATGGGAGCAGTACTTC. Encoded protein: CASSEGQPWEQYF.

The genes are TRBV6-1 and TRBJ1-5, with 7 bases lining up with TRBD1. V dropped 6 bases and J dropped 5; count of bases not matched to a gene: 7. CDR1 and CDR2 (germline): MNHNS, SASEGT. The CDR3 runs 14 residues. The CDR3 DNA sequence: TGTGCCAGCAGCTTGACAGGGACGGATCAGCCCCAGCATTTT. Protein: CASSLTGTDQPQHF.

The chain joins TRBV19 to TRBJ2-7; D is unresolved. Germline values: CDR1 LNHDA, CDR2 SQIVND (reference sequence). CDR3 length: 13 residues. The ends were cut back, 5 bases at V and 5 bases at J, with 13 bases in the middle. CDR3: CASSPRVAHEQYF. The CDR3 coding sequence is TGTGCCAGTAGTCCCCGGGTCGCCCACGAGCAGTACTTC.

This clone was seen only a few times. The V and J genes are TRBV6-5 and TRBJ1-6; possibly TRBD1 for D (6 bases). V was trimmed by 7 bases and J by 6 bases, leaving 16 bases between them. Germline assignment: CDR1 MNHEY and CDR2 SVGAGI. CDR3 size: 15 residues. The CDR3 protein is CASTSMDRSNSPLHF. CDR3 coding DNA: TGTGCCAGCACCTCAATGGACAGAAGTAATTCACCCCTCCACTTT.

The V and J genes are TRBV5-1 and TRBJ2-7, with D maybe TRBD1 (5 bases). V was pared by 2 bases and J by 4 bases, with 7 bases between. In germline, CDR1 is SGHRS, CDR2 YFSETQ. The CDR3 contains 12 residues. CDR3 in amino acids: CASSFSGYEQYF. CDR3 coding DNA: TGCGCCAGCAGCTTTTCAGGGTACGAGCAGTACTTC.